A single sample gave rise to the 10 T cell receptor beta chains below, sequenced in a study of T cells in Graves' hyperthyroidism and ophthalmopathy. RNA transcripts were the template for amplifying TCR beta CDR3 regions. Initially, a first-round RT-PCR of the TCR CDR3 employed the HTBI primer set. TCRdb re-called the multiplex PCR reads through MiXCR, storing one row per CDR3 protein. This sample carries about 420,000 distinct CDR3 sequences, approximately 14% of them seen once, and the ten largest clones take 7.5% to 8%. The sample consisted of blood. The receptors shown here come from a woman aged 18-29 years with Graves' hyperthyroidism.

In this sample, this clonotype turned up many times. This sequence joins TRBV20-1 and TRBJ1-2; tentatively, D is TRBD1 (5 bases). Trimming removed 2 bases from V and 6 bases from J, with 19 bases in between. Looked up from germline, CDR1 is DFQATT and CDR2 is SNEGSKA (reference sequence). The CDR3 loop spans 15 amino acids. Here the CDR3 reads CSARYRNPTKNGYTF. Here the CDR3 DNA reads TGCAGTGCTAGATACAGGAATCCCACAAAGAATGGCTACACCTTC.

This clonotype showed up many times. V is TRBV5-1 and J is TRBJ2-3; TRBD2 aligns across 7 bases. Germline-derived CDR1 and CDR2 are SGHRS and YFSETQ. J gave up 6 bases and V 5 bases, and 9 bases lay outside the gene matches. The CDR3 sequence is 14 residues long. The CDR3: CASSYLAGEDTQYF. CDR3 in DNA: TGCGCCAGCAGTTACTTGGCGGGGGAGGATACGCAGTATTTT.

This clonotype was recorded at least ten times. The chain carries TRBV7-6 and TRBJ1-1; D perhaps matches TRBD1 (5 bases). The CDR3 totals 14 residues. The germline V gene encodes CDR1 SGHVS and CDR2 FNYEAQ. Trimming cost V 5 bases and J 0 bases, with 10 bases left between them. The CDR3 is CASSPGLLNTEAFF. CDR3 coding DNA: TGTGCCAGCAGCCCGGGACTGCTGAACACTGAAGCTTTCTTT. The variable domain in full, with the rest retrieved from reference TRBV7-6 and TRBJ1-1, is GAGVSQSPRYKVTKRGQDVALRCDPISGHVSLYWYRQALGQGPEFLTYFNYEAQQDKSGLPNDRFSAERPEGSISTLTIQRTEQRDSAMYRCASSPGLLNTEAFFGQGTRLTVV.

The sample holds many counts of this clonotype. The chain links TRBV5-1 to TRBJ1-2, with TRBD1 as a possible D gene (5 bases). Deletions cut 1 base from V and 3 bases from J, with 10 bases between. CDR3 size: 14 residues. Germline assignment: CDR1 SGHRS and CDR2 YFSETQ. The CDR3: CASSLPGTDYGYTF. The DNA of the CDR3 is TGCGCCAGCAGCTTGCCGGGGACGGACTATGGCTACACCTTC.

This clonotype has at least ten counts. The CDR3 coding sequence is TGTGCCATCAGTGCAAAAACTAGCGGGGGTACCGGGGAGCTGTTTTTT. This codes for CAISAKTSGGTGELFF. V gene TRBV10-3 combines with J gene TRBJ2-2; TRBD2 agrees at 11 bases. V lost 4 bases and J lost 5; bases outside the gene matches: 6. CDR1 and CDR2 from the germline V gene are ENHRY and SYGVKD. This CDR3 is built from 16 residues.

This clonotype was counted many times. The CDR3, as DNA: TGTGCCAGCAGCAAATGGACAGGGGGGGACGACACTGAAGCTTTCTTT. It yields the protein CASSKWTGGDDTEAFF. The chain uses TRBV13 and TRBJ1-1; TRBD1 matches at 10 bases. V lost 5 bases, J lost 3 bases, and 9 bases stayed unmatched. The V gene's germline CDR1 is PRHDT and CDR2 FYEKMQ (reference sequence). The CDR3 runs to 16 residues. Looking up the rest from reference TRBV13 and TRBJ1-1 gives the full variable domain: AAGVIQSPRHLIKEKRETATLKCYPIPRHDTVYWYQQGPGQDPQFLISFYEKMQSDKGSIPDRFSAQQFSDYHSELNMSSLELGDSALYFCASSKWTGGDDTEAFFGQGTRLTVV.

V gene TRBV29-1 combines with J gene TRBJ2-5; 7 bases align to TRBD2. The CDR3 length is 14 residues. After removal of 0 bases from V and 5 bases from J, the junction contained 6 bases not matched to a gene. Germline V gives CDR1 SQVTM, CDR2 ANQGSEA. DNA for the CDR3: TGCAGCGTTGAAGACTGGCACGGGGGGGAGACCCAGTACTTC. Residues: CSVEDWHGGETQYF.

The rearrangement joins TRBV6-5 to TRBJ2-2; D gene unclear. There are 13 residues in the CDR3. The ends were cut back, 4 bases at V and 7 bases at J, with 10 bases in the middle. Germline-derived CDR1 and CDR2 are MNHEY and SVGAGI. This CDR3 reads CASSWQLGGELFF. CDR3 coding DNA: TGTGCCAGCAGTTGGCAGTTGGGCGGGGAGCTGTTTTTT.

This clonotype was found once. V is TRBV12-5 and J is TRBJ1-2; D is perhaps TRBD1 (6 bases). The V end was cut by 5 bases, the J end by 4 bases, with 11 bases between. This CDR3 has 13 amino acids. In germline, CDR1 is LGHNT, CDR2 FRNRAP. CDR3 sequence (DNA): TGTGCTAGTGGTCGGGGACACCGCTATGGCTACACCTTC. Translating gives CASGRGHRYGYTF.

This clonotype was counted between two and nine times. The chain carries TRBV6-1 and TRBJ2-1; 13 bases line up with TRBD2. Germline values: CDR1 MNHNS, CDR2 SASEGT. With V trimmed by 6 bases and J by 7 bases, 15 bases remained unmatched. This CDR3 is built from 18 residues. The CDR3 sequence is CASSPYPPLAGGLNEQFF. In DNA, the CDR3 is TGTGCCAGCAGCCCTTACCCGCCACTAGCGGGGGGGTTGAATGAGCAGTTCTTC.